This T cell receptor beta chain is from a study of PD-L1 blockade in urothelial cancer. As for the study in general: Previous chemotherapy exposure amounted to 0 to 3 regimens for patients.

Deletions cut 1 base from V and 0 bases from J, with 10 bases between. The CDR3 covers 16 residues. The germline V gene has CDR1 SGHDN and CDR2 FVKESK. The assay was immunoSEQ multiplex PCR, and TCRdb's table has in-frame clones only and misses some. The sample carries 57,000 or so clones, around 80% recorded once. The rearrangement joins TRBV14 to TRBJ2-1; D possibly corresponds to TRBD1 (6 bases). The sample in question was PBMCs, obtained around atezolizumab (anti-PD-L1) treatment. The TCR comes from a man between 65 and 85 years old with urothelial cancer. The CDR3 DNA follows: TGTGCCAGCAGCCAAGGACAGGTAATCTCCTACAATGAGCAGTTCTTC. Translating it yields CASSQGQVISYNEQFF. The full variable domain, completed using reference TRBV14 and TRBJ2-1, is EAGVTQFPSHSVIEKGQTVTLRCDPISGHDNLYWYRRVMGKEIKFLLHFVKESKQDESGMPNNRFLAERTGGTYSTLKVQPAELEDSGVYFCASSQGQVISYNEQFFGPGTRLTVL.